This T cell receptor beta chain was captured by sequencing in a study of T cell responses to AZD1222 COVID-19 vaccine. On the study more broadly: Pooling was applied to second doses at about 4 or about 12 weeks. Findings of the study overall: The donor group comprised mostly white British people and more females; the analysis possibly underestimated clonal diversity. At study baseline, merely five or six AZD1222 recipients were seropositive.

Clones were sequenced by immunoSEQ multiplex PCR, and TCRdb holds only the in-frame ones, with some missing. The sample comprises around 100,000 clones, roughly 86% of which are singletons, and 5% rests with the top ten. The V gene's germline CDR1 is MNHEY and CDR2 SMNVEV (reference sequence). The CDR3 loop spans 14 amino acids. V lost 4 bases and J 8 bases, leaving 17 bases between the germline ends. Only one count was recorded for this clone. Antigen specificity is unknown. The source is an adult in good health. The sample was peripheral blood, taken on day 0 of AZD1222 vaccination. The chain employs TRBV27 and TRBJ1-2, with D possibly matching TRBD1 (5 bases). CDR3 sequence: CASSSLGEIWGYTF. The CDR3 DNA sequence: TGTGCCAGCAGTTCCCTAGGGGAAATTTGGGGCTACACCTTC.